A single sample gave rise to the 29 T cell receptor beta chains below, sequenced in a study of shared clonotypes between healthy human individuals. The table came from immunoSEQ multiplex PCR; TCRdb's copy has only in-frame clones and leaves some out. This repertoire shows around 510,000 clones, roughly 79% found once; its top ten account for 12%. Sequenced material: PBMCs. Source of these receptors: a woman between 40 and 55 years old in good health. Some clones in this sample may be carry-over from other donors' samples.

V usage is TRBV7-3 and J usage is TRBJ2-5; 10 bases are a match to TRBD1. The DNA end is more similar to TRBJ2-7, so the J call may be wrong. The CDR3 totals 14 residues. Germline assignment: CDR1 SGHTA and CDR2 FQGTGA. In DNA form, the CDR3 reads TGTGCCAGCAGCGCCGGGACAGGGGTCTACGAGCAGTACTTC. It encodes CASSAGTGVYEQYF.

This clone was counted a single time. This chain joins TRBV5-1 and TRBJ1-1; 10 nucleotides align to TRBD1. Germline CDR1 SGHRS, CDR2 YFSETQ. This CDR3 has 15 amino acids. Trimming at V came to 4 bases and at J to 3 bases, leaving 6 bases not matched to a gene. In DNA form, the CDR3 reads TGCGCCAGCAGCCTGGAGGGACAGGGGTACACTGAAGCTTTCTTT. Its protein is CASSLEGQGYTEAFF.

The chain uses TRBV29-1 and TRBJ2-7, with D possibly TRBD1 on 5 matching bases. With 4 bases removed from V and 5 bases from J, the gap between germline ends came to 21 bases. CDR3 size: 15 residues. Germline V lookup: CDR1 SQVTM, CDR2 ANQGSEA. Here the CDR3 reads CSVVAPEGASHEQYF. CDR3 DNA sequence: TGCAGCGTTGTGGCGCCCGAAGGGGCCAGCCACGAGCAGTACTTC.

Details on this clone: A much larger clone lies a single base off, so this may be a read error. The chain uses TRBV27 and TRBJ2-2; 8 nucleotides agree with TRBD1. Trimming took 5 bases from V and 7 from J; bases not matched to a gene: 3. In germline, CDR1 is MNHEY, CDR2 SMNVEV (reference sequence). This CDR3 comprises 13 residues. CDR3 residues: CASSPTGGGELFF. Here the CDR3 DNA reads TGTGCCAGCAGTCCCACAGGGGGCGGGGAGCTGTTTTTT.

As concerns this clone: This sample includes further DNA sequences coding for the same CDR3. The chain uses TRBV6-6 and TRBJ1-2; possibly TRBD1 for D (5 bases). CDR1 and CDR2 (germline): MNHNY, SVGAGI (reference sequence). This CDR3 is 12 amino acids long. The ends were cut back, 5 bases at V and 4 bases at J, with 8 bases in the middle. This CDR3 reads CASSPDSYGYTF. CDR3 nucleotides: TGTGCCAGCAGTCCTGACAGCTATGGCTACACCTTC.

Many counts were recorded for this clone. V and J are TRBV18 and TRBJ2-3; D ambiguous. V was trimmed by 2 bases and J by 3 bases, leaving 6 bases between them. This CDR3 spans 13 amino acids. Germline V gene data show CDR1 as KGHSH and CDR2 as LQKENI. The CDR3 protein is CASSPGPTDTQYF. The CDR3 coding sequence is TGTGCCAGCTCACCAGGGCCGACAGATACGCAGTATTTT.

In the case of this clone: This specimen includes other DNA sequences encoding the same CDR3. V and J are TRBV7-7 and TRBJ2-7; 8 bases line up with TRBD1. The V and J ends lost 2 bases and 3 bases, in that order; junction bases with no gene match: 6. CDR3 length: 15 amino acids. CDR1 SSHAT and CDR2 FNYEAQ come from the germline V gene (reference sequence). Written as DNA, the CDR3 is TGTGCCAGCAGCTTACGGGCAGGGGGCTTCTACGAGCAGTACTTC. Translating gives CASSLRAGGFYEQYF.

The chain links TRBV20-1 to TRBJ2-5; D is uncertain. The CDR3 has 11 amino acids. CDR1 DFQATT and CDR2 SNEGSKA come from the germline V gene (reference sequence). V was shortened by 6 bases and J by 1 base, with 6 bases between the two germline ends. The DNA of the CDR3 is TGCAGTGCCCAGACCCAAGAGACCCAGTACTTC. Its translation is CSAQTQETQYF.

This clone has just one count. The chain employs TRBV21-1 and TRBJ1-1. TRBV21-1 constitutes a pseudogene. The CDR3 runs to 12 residues. The CDR3 DNA is TGTGCCAGCAGCAATCATAAGGGTGAAGCTTTCTTT. It encodes CASSNHKGEAFF.

The chain combines TRBV7-9 with TRBJ2-7; D perhaps matches TRBD1 (6 bases). The germline CDR1 and CDR2 sequences are SEHNR and FQNEAQ (reference sequence). Trimming took 1 base from V and 4 from J, leaving 11 bases between them. CDR3 length: 14 amino acids. The CDR3 is CASSLGTGIYEQYF. CDR3 nucleotides: TGTGCCAGCAGCTTAGGCACAGGGATATACGAGCAGTACTTC.

The rearrangement links TRBV7-2 to TRBJ2-5, with D unresolved. The V gene lost 1 base and the J gene lost 1 base, with 13 bases spanning the gap. The CDR3 length is 16 residues. Per germline, CDR1 SGHTA and CDR2 FQGNSA. The CDR3 sequence is CASSLERAPGQETQYF. CDR3 nucleotide sequence: TGTGCCAGCAGCTTAGAACGGGCACCCGGCCAAGAGACCCAGTACTTC. The full variable domain, completed using reference TRBV7-2 and TRBJ2-5, is GAGVSQSPSNKVTEKGKDVELRCDPISGHTALYWYRQSLGQGLEFLIYFQGNSAPDKSGLPSDRFSAERTGGSVSTLTIQRTQQEDSAVYLCASSLERAPGQETQYFGPGTRLLVL.

This chain joins TRBV6-5 and TRBJ2-5; D is perhaps TRBD2 (5 bases). This CDR3 is 13 amino acids long. Trimming removed 2 bases from V and 11 bases from J, with 15 bases in between. Per the germline V gene, CDR1 is MNHEY and CDR2 is SVGAGI. The CDR3, as DNA: TGTGCCAGCAGTTACGGTCGGGATCGAGAGCAGTACTTC. It encodes CASSYGRDREQYF.

The V gene is TRBV19, the J gene TRBJ2-5, with a possible D match to TRBD2 (5 bases). Trimming removed 1 base at V and 4 bases at J, with 22 bases between. Germline assignment: CDR1 LNHDA and CDR2 SQIVND (reference sequence). This CDR3 is built from 18 residues. The CDR3 loop is CASSIGRGVAYLTETQYF. CDR3 in DNA: TGTGCCAGTAGTATAGGGCGTGGGGTAGCGTACCTTACAGAGACCCAGTACTTC.

The rearrangement joins TRBV10-3 to TRBJ2-7; D is possibly TRBD1 or TRBD2 (5 bases each). Germline-derived CDR1 and CDR2 are ENHRY and SYGVKD. The germline V and J ends were trimmed by 10 bases and 3 bases, with 16 bases remaining between them. This CDR3 comprises 13 residues. The CDR3 loop reads CATQPAGSYEQYF. CDR3 in DNA: TGTGCCACACAGCCCGCAGGGAGCTACGAGCAGTACTTC.

The chain has TRBV18 and TRBJ1-2, with 8 bases lining up with TRBD1. CDR1 is KGHSH and CDR2 is LQKENI in the germline V gene. The CDR3 consists of 15 residues. J gave up 6 bases and V 0 bases, and 6 bases lay outside the gene matches. CDR3 in amino acids: CASSPPGQGANGYTF. The CDR3, as DNA: TGTGCCAGCTCACCACCAGGTCAGGGGGCCAATGGCTACACCTTC.

The chain joins TRBV6-5 to TRBJ1-2; D is ambiguous. V lost 4 bases to trimming and J lost 0 bases, with 6 bases between them. Germline V CDR1 and CDR2: MNHEY, SVGAGI. This CDR3 comprises 13 residues. CDR3 sequence (DNA): TGTGCCAGCAGTTCTTCCCCTAACTATGGCTACACCTTC. As protein: CASSSSPNYGYTF.

The chain uses TRBV11-2 and TRBJ2-5; D might be TRBD1 (5 bases). V was cut by 3 bases and J by 7 bases, with 12 bases left in between. Germline V lookup: CDR1 SGHAT, CDR2 FQNNGV. The length of the CDR3 is 13 residues. The CDR3 protein is CASSLQGSGTQYF. The CDR3 DNA reads TGTGCCAGCAGCTTGCAGGGATCGGGGACCCAGTACTTC.

This clone has only a few counts. A much larger clone differs from this one at a single base, so this may be a read error. The sample carries other DNA sequences with the same CDR3. The chain carries TRBV9 and TRBJ2-7; D remains unclear. V was cut by 0 bases and J by 2 bases, with 9 bases left in between. The CDR3 runs to 14 residues. The germline V gene encodes CDR1 SGDLS and CDR2 YYNGEE. CDR3 in DNA: TGTGCCAGCAGCGTAGAGGTGCAGCCCTACGAGCAGTACTTC. This gives the protein CASSVEVQPYEQYF.

In DNA, the CDR3 is TGTGCCAGCAGCCCACAGTACACCGGGGAGCTGTTTTTT. Protein product: CASSPQYTGELFF. The chain combines TRBV7-8 with TRBJ2-2; D is ambiguous. CDR1 and CDR2 (germline): SGHVS, FQNEAQ. The CDR3 loop spans 13 amino acids. V was shortened by 5 bases and J by 3 bases, with 7 bases between the two germline ends.

The chain couples TRBV18 to TRBJ1-5; 8 positions agree with TRBD1. The CDR3 contains 16 residues. Germline V CDR1 and CDR2: KGHSH, LQKENI. V lost 6 bases, J lost 1 base, and 8 bases stayed unmatched. CDR3 sequence (DNA): TGTGCCAGCTCCCCGGGACAGGAAGTAAGCAATCAGCCCCAGCATTTT. Its translation is CASSPGQEVSNQPQHF.

This chain uses TRBV7-2 with TRBJ2-5, with D tentatively TRBD2 (6 bases). V was clipped by 2 bases and J by 4 bases, with 11 bases between them. Germline V gene sequence: CDR1 SGHTA, CDR2 FQGNSA. The CDR3 length is 14 residues. The CDR3 region is CASSLFGGPETQYF. The CDR3 bases are TGTGCCAGCAGCTTATTCGGGGGTCCAGAGACCCAGTACTTC.

J is TRBJ2-2 and V is TRBV18; TRBD1 is a possible D gene (6 bases). Trimming pared 10 bases from V and 1 base from J, leaving 10 bases between. CDR1 is KGHSH, CDR2 LQKENI, per germline. This CDR3 is built from 13 residues. The CDR3 loop is CATQGLNTGELFF. The CDR3 DNA reads TGTGCCACCCAGGGGCTGAACACCGGGGAGCTGTTTTTT.

Remarks on this clone: This likely traces to a read error, being one base from a far larger clone. The chain has TRBV28 and TRBJ2-5, with D possibly being TRBD2 (7 bases). Per the germline V gene, CDR1 is MDHEN and CDR2 is SYDVKM. CDR3 size: 16 residues. The germline V and J ends were trimmed by 5 bases and 9 bases, with 25 bases remaining between them. DNA of the CDR3: TGTGCCAGCAGTCCCAGTGGAGGTCCGGGGGGCGAGGCCCAGTACTTC. It codes for CASSPSGGPGGEAQYF. Full variable domain (missing parts from reference TRBV28 and TRBJ2-5): DVKVTQSSRYLVKRTGEKVFLECVQDMDHENMFWYRQDPGLGLRLIYFSYDVKMKEKGDIPEGYSVSREKKERFSLILESASTNQTSMYLCASSPSGGPGGEAQYFGPGTRLLVL.

Comment on this clone: A much larger clonotype is one base distant, so this may be a read error. The same CDR3 is also encoded by other DNA sequences in this sample. The rearrangement links TRBV28 to TRBJ1-4, with no clear D. Germline CDR1 is MDHEN and CDR2 is SYDVKM. The CDR3 contains 15 residues. The CDR3 reads CASSFGGYGNEKLFF. The CDR3 DNA sequence: TGTGCTAGCAGTTTTGGAGGATACGGCAATGAAAAACTGTTTTTT.

The chain is built from TRBV15 and TRBJ2-7; D call uncertain. Trimming removed 0 bases from V and 3 bases from J, with 12 bases in between. The CDR3 is 15 amino acids. Germline values: CDR1 LNHNV, CDR2 YYDKDF (reference sequence). The CDR3 protein is CATSRDSGRNYEQYF. For the CDR3, the DNA is TGTGCCACCAGCAGAGATTCGGGCAGAAACTACGAGCAGTACTTC.

This rearrangement joins TRBV19 to TRBJ2-7, with D possibly matching TRBD1 (5 bases). The CDR3 contains 13 residues. V gave up 2 bases and J gave up 1 base, with 6 bases separating them. CDR1 is LNHDA and CDR2 is SQIVND in the germline V gene (reference sequence). CDR3: CASSIRQSYEQYF. The CDR3 DNA follows: TGTGCCAGTAGTATAAGACAGTCCTACGAGCAGTACTTC.

DNA of the CDR3: TGTGCCAGCGGGAGTGGGGAGACCCAGTACTTC. Its translation: CASGSGETQYF. The chain carries TRBV19 and TRBJ2-5, with D perhaps matching TRBD2 (6 bases). Trimming shortened V by 9 bases and J by 5 bases, and 10 bases separated the two germline ends. Germline V lookup: CDR1 LNHDA, CDR2 SQIVND (reference sequence). This CDR3 spans 11 amino acids.

This clone turned up a few times. The CDR3 bases are TGCGCCAGCAGCCAAGGATCTAGCGGGAGTCCTTACACAGATACGCAGTATTTT. Its protein product is CASSQGSSGSPYTDTQYF. This rearrangement joins TRBV4-3 to TRBJ2-3; the match to TRBD2 covers 10 bases. Germline CDR1 LGHNA, CDR2 YSLEER. The CDR3 covers 18 residues. The J segment lost 2 bases and the V segment lost 1 base, leaving 9 bases of the junction unmatched.

The rearrangement joins TRBV5-1 to TRBJ2-3, with 7 bases fitting TRBD2. The CDR3 is made up of 18 amino acids. The germline gives CDR1 SGHRS, CDR2 YFSETQ. V was clipped by 0 bases and J by 1 base; unmatched bases: 11. The CDR3 loop reads CASSLVSSGAGGTDTQYF. CDR3 DNA: TGCGCCAGCAGCTTGGTTTCTAGCGGAGCCGGTGGCACAGATACGCAGTATTTT. Using reference TRBV5-1 and TRBJ2-3 for the parts outside the CDR3, the full variable domain is KAGVTQTPRYLIKTRGQQVTLSCSPISGHRSVSWYQQTPGQGLQFLFEYFSETQRNKGNFPGRFSGRQFSNSRSEMNVSTLELGDSALYLCASSLVSSGAGGTDTQYFGPGTRLTVL.